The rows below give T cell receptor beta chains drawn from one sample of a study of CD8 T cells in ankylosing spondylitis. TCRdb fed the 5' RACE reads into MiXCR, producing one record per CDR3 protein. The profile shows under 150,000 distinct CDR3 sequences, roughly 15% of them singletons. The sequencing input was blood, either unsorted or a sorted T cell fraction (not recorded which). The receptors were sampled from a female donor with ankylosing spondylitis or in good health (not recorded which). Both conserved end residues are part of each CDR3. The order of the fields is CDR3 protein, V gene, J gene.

CDR3 protein: CASSEGLVSYEQYF
V gene: TRBV11-2
J gene: TRBJ2-7

CDR3 protein: CASRMSTGAIGPQHF
V gene: TRBV12-3/TRBV12-4
J gene: TRBJ1-5

CDR3 protein: CSSAQEGETQYF
V gene: TRBV29-1
J gene: TRBJ2-5

CDR3 protein: CASSVRLAGESYNEQFF
V gene: TRBV4-1
J gene: TRBJ2-1

CDR3 protein: CSASDRDRGFYEQYF
V gene: TRBV20-1
J gene: TRBJ2-7

CDR3 protein: CASSYWTGLDGYTF
V gene: TRBV5-1
J gene: TRBJ1-2

CDR3 protein: CASSPWTSGSDEQFF
V gene: TRBV7-8
J gene: TRBJ2-1

CDR3 protein: CSVVGKSYEQYF
V gene: TRBV29-1
J gene: TRBJ2-7

CDR3 protein: CASSPSVGGGSGYTF
V gene: TRBV12-3/TRBV12-4
J gene: TRBJ1-2

CDR3 protein: CASSFDVGGYTF
V gene: TRBV12-3/TRBV12-4
J gene: TRBJ1-2

CDR3 protein: CASSLGGQGGRAQYF
V gene: TRBV7-8
J gene: TRBJ2-5

CDR3 protein: CAWSVGRGTKETQYF
V gene: TRBV30
J gene: TRBJ2-5

CDR3 protein: CASSFIPTGELFF
V gene: TRBV7-2
J gene: TRBJ2-2

CDR3 protein: CASSLQGRFSGNTIYF
V gene: TRBV27
J gene: TRBJ1-3

CDR3 protein: CASSVEGTNSGNTIYF
V gene: TRBV9
J gene: TRBJ1-3

CDR3 protein: CASSSAGGRTSTDTQYF
V gene: TRBV5-1
J gene: TRBJ2-3

CDR3 protein: CASSLDTGRYGANVLTF
V gene: TRBV5-1
J gene: TRBJ2-6

CDR3 protein: CASSPAGIASNEQFF
V gene: TRBV18
J gene: TRBJ2-1

CDR3 protein: CASSKDSGFYNEQFF
V gene: TRBV2
J gene: TRBJ2-1

CDR3 protein: CASTPTGDFTGYTF
V gene: TRBV3-1
J gene: TRBJ1-2

CDR3 protein: CSAREAFIMGDTQYF
V gene: TRBV20-1
J gene: TRBJ2-3

CDR3 protein: CASSTDTQYF
V gene: TRBV18
J gene: TRBJ2-3

CDR3 protein: CSVIFPGQNYEQYF
V gene: TRBV29-1
J gene: TRBJ2-7

CDR3 protein: CASKPLTGAAGELFF
V gene: TRBV3-1
J gene: TRBJ2-2

CDR3 protein: CASSDKFWGKGETQYF
V gene: TRBV25-1
J gene: TRBJ2-5

CDR3 protein: CASSLGGNYGYTF
V gene: TRBV5-1
J gene: TRBJ1-2

CDR3 protein: CASGEGVRSSEAFF
V gene: TRBV5-1
J gene: TRBJ1-1

CDR3 protein: CASSNTEAFF
V gene: TRBV6-6
J gene: TRBJ1-1